What follows describes a single TCR beta chain. The data are from a study of shared clonotypes between healthy human individuals. This CDR3 has 14 amino acids. Germline V lookup: CDR1 ENHRY, CDR2 SYGVKD. Trimming took off 10 bases at V and 0 bases at J, with 16 bases between the two ends. Data came from immunoSEQ multiplex PCR; TCRdb stores just in-frame clones and leaves some out. Here the sample spans hundreds of thousands of clones, 90% to 96% being singletons. The receptor was derived from a woman younger than 45 in good health. J is TRBJ2-7 and V is TRBV10-3, with TRBD1 as a possible D gene (6 bases). What was sequenced was naive CD4+ T cells sorted from blood. Specified subset: CD45RA+ positively selected. CDR3 region: CATEKTQGSYEQYF. CDR3 coding DNA: TGTGCCACCGAAAAAACACAGGGCTCCTACGAGCAGTACTTC.